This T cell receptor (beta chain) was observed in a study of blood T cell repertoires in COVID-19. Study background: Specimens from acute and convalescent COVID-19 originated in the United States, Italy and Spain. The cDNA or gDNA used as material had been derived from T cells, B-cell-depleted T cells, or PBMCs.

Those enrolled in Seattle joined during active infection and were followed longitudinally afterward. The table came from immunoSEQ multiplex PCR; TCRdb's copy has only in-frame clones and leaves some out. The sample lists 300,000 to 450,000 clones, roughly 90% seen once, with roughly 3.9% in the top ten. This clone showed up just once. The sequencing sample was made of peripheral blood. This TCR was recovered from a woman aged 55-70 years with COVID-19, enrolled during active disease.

CDR3 amino acids: CASKTASTNEKLFF. For the CDR3, the DNA is TGTGCCAGCAAAACAGCTTCAACTAATGAAAAACTGTTTTTT. The gene calls are TRBV2 and TRBJ1-4; D is ambiguous. This CDR3 region has 14 residues. Trimming cost V 7 bases and J 0 bases, with 9 bases left between them. Germline V gene sequence: CDR1 SNHLY, CDR2 FYNNEI.